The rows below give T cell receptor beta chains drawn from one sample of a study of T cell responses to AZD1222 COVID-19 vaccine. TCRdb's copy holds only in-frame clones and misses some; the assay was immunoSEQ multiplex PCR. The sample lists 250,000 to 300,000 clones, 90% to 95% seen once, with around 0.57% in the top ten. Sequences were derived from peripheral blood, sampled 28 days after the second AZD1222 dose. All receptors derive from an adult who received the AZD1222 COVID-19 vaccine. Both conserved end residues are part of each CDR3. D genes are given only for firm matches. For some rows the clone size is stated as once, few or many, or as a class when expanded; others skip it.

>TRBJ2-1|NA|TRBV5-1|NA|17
CASSLDSGVSSYNEQFF
TGCGCCAGCAGCTTGGATAGCGGTGTAAGCTCCTACAATGAGCAGTTCTTC
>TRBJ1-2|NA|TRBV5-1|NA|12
CASSLGQAGYTF
TGCGCCAGCAGCTTGGGCCAGGCTGGCTACACCTTC
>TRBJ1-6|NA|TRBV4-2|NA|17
CASSQDLLTGSNSPLHF
TGTGCCAGCAGCCAAGATCTCTTGACAGGATCCAATTCACCCCTCCACTTT
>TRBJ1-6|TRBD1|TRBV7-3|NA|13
CASSFGQGAALHF
TGTGCCAGCAGCTTCGGACAGGGGGCGGCCCTCCACTTT
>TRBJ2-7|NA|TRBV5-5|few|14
CASSLEEGRTEQYF
TGTGCCAGCAGCTTGGAGGAGGGCAGAACCGAGCAGTACTTC
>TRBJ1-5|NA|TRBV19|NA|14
CASDGEWGNQPQHF
TGTGCCAGCGACGGGGAATGGGGCAATCAGCCCCAGCATTTT
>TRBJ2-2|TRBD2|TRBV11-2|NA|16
CASSAVRTGGTGELFF
TGTGCCAGCAGCGCCGTCAGGACGGGAGGGACCGGGGAGCTGTTTTTT
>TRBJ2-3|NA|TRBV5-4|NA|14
CASTPAPIVDTQYF
TGTGCCAGCACCCCGGCGCCCATAGTCGATACGCAGTATTTT
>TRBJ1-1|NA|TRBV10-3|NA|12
CAIRQVNTEAFF
TGTGCCATCAGACAGGTCAACACTGAAGCTTTCTTT
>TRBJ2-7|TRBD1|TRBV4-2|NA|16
CASSRGQGASSYEQYF
TGTGCCAGCAGCCGTGGACAGGGGGCGAGCTCCTACGAGCAGTACTTC
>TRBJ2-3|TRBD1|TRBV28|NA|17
CASSLLSTGLSTDTQYF
TGTGCCAGCAGTTTATTATCGACAGGGTTAAGCACAGATACGCAGTATTTT
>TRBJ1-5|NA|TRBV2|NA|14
CASRGDTDNQPQHF
TGTGCCAGCAGGGGGGACACTGACAATCAGCCCCAGCATTTT
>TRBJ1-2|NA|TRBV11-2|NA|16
CASSLDPGRSAYGYTF
TGTGCCAGCAGCTTAGATCCGGGACGGTCAGCTTATGGCTACACCTTC
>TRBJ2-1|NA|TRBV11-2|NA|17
CASTRGGSGLSYNEQFF
TGTGCCAGCACACGGGGTGGTAGCGGCCTTTCCTACAATGAGCAGTTCTTC
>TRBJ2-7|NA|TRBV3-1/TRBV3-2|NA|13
CASSPGQFKEQYF
TGTGCCAGCAGCCCTGGACAATTTAAAGAGCAGTACTTC
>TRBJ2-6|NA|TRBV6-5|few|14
CASRADGGANVLTF
TGTGCCAGCCGGGCCGATGGTGGGGCCAACGTCCTGACTTTC
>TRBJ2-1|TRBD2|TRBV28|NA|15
CASSSSGGAWLEQFF
TGTGCCAGCAGTTCTAGCGGGGGGGCCTGGCTTGAGCAGTTCTTC
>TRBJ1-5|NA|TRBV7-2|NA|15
CASSPRGGTSQPQHF
TGTGCCAGCAGCCCGAGGGGGGGGACGAGTCAGCCCCAGCATTTT
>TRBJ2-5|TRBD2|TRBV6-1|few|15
CASSEIAGGHQTQYF
TGTGCCAGCAGTGAGATAGCGGGGGGGCATCAGACCCAGTACTTC
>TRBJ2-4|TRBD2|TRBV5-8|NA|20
CASSLAGGLAALLAKNIQYF
TGTGCCAGCAGCTTGGCCGGGGGACTAGCGGCTCTGCTAGCCAAAAACATTCAGTACTTC
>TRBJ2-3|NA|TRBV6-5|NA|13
CASRWPATDTQYF
TGTGCCAGCAGGTGGCCAGCCACAGATACGCAGTATTTT
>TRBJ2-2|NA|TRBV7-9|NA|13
CASSLDKSGELFF
TGTGCCAGCAGCCTAGACAAATCCGGGGAGCTGTTTTTT
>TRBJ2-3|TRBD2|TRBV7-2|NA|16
CASSSQGTSGTDTQYF
TGTGCCAGCAGCTCTCAAGGGACTAGCGGTACAGATACGCAGTATTTT
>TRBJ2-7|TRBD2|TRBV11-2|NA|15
CASSLGASGSYEQYF
TGTGCCAGCAGCTTGGGGGCTAGCGGGAGCTACGAGCAGTACTTC
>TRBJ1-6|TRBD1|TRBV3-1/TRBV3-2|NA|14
CASSAGTGNSPLHF
TGTGCCAGCAGCGCCGGGACAGGGAATTCACCCCTCCACTTT
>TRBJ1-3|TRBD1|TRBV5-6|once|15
CASSSGTGFGNTIYF
TGTGCCAGCAGCTCCGGGACAGGTTTTGGAAACACCATATATTTT
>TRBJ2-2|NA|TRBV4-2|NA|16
CASSQVGGARTGELFF
TGTGCCAGCAGCCAAGTAGGGGGGGCGCGGACCGGGGAGCTGTTTTTT
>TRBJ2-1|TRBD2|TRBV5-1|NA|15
CASSLVIAGNNEQFF
TGCGCCAGCAGCTTGGTGATAGCGGGGAACAATGAGCAGTTCTTC
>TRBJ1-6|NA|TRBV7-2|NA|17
CASSPFGGLLYNSPLHF
TGTGCCAGCAGCCCTTTCGGAGGGCTCCTCTATAATTCACCCCTCCACTTT
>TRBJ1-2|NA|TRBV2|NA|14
CASSEARGGDGYTF
TGTGCCAGCAGTGAAGCGAGAGGGGGGGATGGCTACACCTTC
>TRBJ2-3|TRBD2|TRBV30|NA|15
CAWSRQSGRTDTQYF
TGTGCCTGGAGCAGGCAAAGCGGGAGGACAGATACGCAGTATTTT
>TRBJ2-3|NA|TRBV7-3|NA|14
CASSPRGNTDTQYF
TGTGCCAGCAGCCCACGGGGAAACACAGATACGCAGTATTTT
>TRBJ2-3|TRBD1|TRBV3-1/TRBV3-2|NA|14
CASSQGGQGPTQYF
TGTGCCAGCAGCCAGGGTGGACAGGGCCCAACGCAGTATTTT
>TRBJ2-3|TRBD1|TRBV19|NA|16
CASRNPGDRGVDTQYF
TGTGCCAGTAGGAATCCCGGAGACAGGGGGGTAGATACGCAGTATTTT
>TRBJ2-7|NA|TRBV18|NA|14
CASSASGTHYEQYF
TGTGCCAGCTCAGCCTCCGGGACACACTACGAGCAGTACTTC
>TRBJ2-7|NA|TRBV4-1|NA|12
CASSHWGYEQYF
TGCGCCAGCAGCCATTGGGGGTACGAGCAGTACTTC
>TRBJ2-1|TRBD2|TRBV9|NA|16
CASSVAGSGSGNEQFF
TGTGCCAGCAGCGTAGCGGGAAGCGGGAGTGGCAATGAGCAGTTCTTC
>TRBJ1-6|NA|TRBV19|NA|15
CASTQGTWTNSPLHF
TGTGCCAGCACCCAGGGGACTTGGACTAATTCACCCCTCCACTTT
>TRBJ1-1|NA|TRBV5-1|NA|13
CASSLGSRIEAFF
TGCGCCAGCAGCTTGGGGTCAAGGATAGAAGCTTTCTTT
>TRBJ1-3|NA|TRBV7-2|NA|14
CASSLEVSGNTIYF
TGTGCCAGCAGCTTAGAGGTTTCTGGAAACACCATATATTTT